The T cell receptor (beta chain) under discussion was sequenced for a study of CD8 T cells in ankylosing spondylitis. Study outcomes and limitations: Eight highly homologous variants formed a TCR beta motif that appeared characteristic of ankylosing spondylitis blood. Reports say disease-linked clones showed up significantly more in matched ankylosing spondylitis synovial fluid.

This clonotype was counted only a few times. What it recognizes is unknown. Each CDR3 protein is one row after TCRdb ran MiXCR on the 5' RACE reads. The sample consists of approximately 540,000 distinct CDR3 sequences, about 13% of them appearing once. The V end was cut by 3 bases, the J end by 5 bases, with 14 bases between. This CDR3 has 14 amino acids. Germline CDR1 reads DFQATT; CDR2 reads SNEGSKA (reference sequence). The receptor comes from a male donor with ankylosing spondylitis. The V and J genes are TRBV20-1 and TRBJ2-1; D perhaps matches TRBD2 (6 bases). Sequencing used blood, either unsorted or a sorted T cell fraction (not recorded which). The CDR3 sequence is CSARGPAGNNEQFF. In nucleotides, the CDR3 is TGCAGTGCTAGGGGGCCGGCGGGAAACAATGAGCAGTTCTTC.